A selection of T cell receptor beta chains follows, all from one sample in a study of shared clonotypes between healthy human individuals. Generated by immunoSEQ multiplex PCR, the TCRdb table keeps only in-frame clones and is missing some. The table shows roughly 640,000 clones, with approximately 97% occurring only once. Sequencing used naive CD4+ T cells sorted from blood. All receptors come from a woman aged 30 to 39 in good health. CDR3s include the opening cysteine and the closing phenylalanine or tryptophan. Each record gives: V gene, clone size, J gene, D gene, CDR3 protein, CDR3 DNA. A D gene is named only where the DNA matches it firmly. Clone size appears in some rows only: once, few, many, or a class for an expanded clone.

TRBV27	NA	TRBJ2-3	TRBD2	CASSSLGGSPDTQYF	TGTGCCAGCAGTTCACTAGGCGGGAGCCCTGATACGCAGTATTTT
TRBV29-1	NA	TRBJ2-1	TRBD2	CSVEGLAGVVEQFF	TGCAGCGTTGAGGGACTAGCGGGAGTAGTTGAGCAGTTCTTC
TRBV5-4	NA	TRBJ2-1	NA	CASSLLHDSVNEQFF	TGTGCCAGCAGCTTGCTTCACGATTCTGTCAATGAGCAGTTCTTC
TRBV7-2	NA	TRBJ1-1	NA	CASSLGFQSGVSTEAFF	TGTGCCAGCAGCTTAGGGTTTCAGTCAGGGGTTAGTACTGAAGCTTTCTTT
TRBV18	NA	TRBJ1-3	NA	CASSPMGPDSGNTIYF	TGTGCCAGCTCACCTATGGGACCGGACTCTGGAAACACCATATATTTT
TRBV27	NA	TRBJ2-1	TRBD2	CASSLIGRGTYNEQFF	TGTGCCAGCAGTTTAATAGGGCGGGGGACCTACAATGAGCAGTTCTTC
TRBV5-1	NA	TRBJ2-1	NA	CASSLGTYNEQFF	TGCGCCAGCAGCTTGGGGACTTATAATGAGCAGTTCTTC
TRBV6-1	NA	TRBJ2-7	NA	CAGSTAPNEQYF	TGTGCCGGGTCGACGGCCCCTAACGAGCAGTACTTC
TRBV6-5	NA	TRBJ2-3	TRBD2	CASSYQRGTDTQYF	TGTGCCAGCAGTTACCAGCGGGGGACAGATACGCAGTATTTT
TRBV5-1	NA	TRBJ2-1	TRBD2	CASSPSGSSYNEQFF	TGCGCCAGCAGTCCCAGCGGGAGCTCCTACAATGAGCAGTTCTTC
TRBV6-5	NA	TRBJ1-1	NA	CASSSVQGHTEAFF	TGTGCCAGCAGTTCCGTCCAGGGCCACACTGAAGCTTTCTTT
TRBV10-1	NA	TRBJ1-2	NA	CASSESIYYGYTF	TGCGCCAGCAGTGAGTCAATCTACTATGGCTACACCTTC
TRBV4-1	NA	TRBJ2-7	TRBD2	CASSRLAGEVEQYF	TGCGCCAGCAGCCGGCTAGCGGGAGAGGTTGAGCAGTACTTC
TRBV28	NA	TRBJ1-2	TRBD1	CASSLGSTGTHYGYTF	TGTGCCAGCAGTTTAGGGTCGACAGGGACTCACTATGGCTACACCTTC
TRBV5-4	NA	TRBJ2-7	TRBD1	CASSFSPGTGSYEQYF	TGTGCCAGCAGCTTCAGCCCCGGGACAGGTTCCTACGAGCAGTACTTC
TRBV28	NA	TRBJ2-2	TRBD2	CASDTSAANTGELFF	TGTGCCAGCGATACTAGCGCCGCGAACACCGGGGAGCTGTTTTTT
TRBV7-9	NA	TRBJ2-7	NA	CASSQVPGYEQYF	TGTGCCAGCAGCCAAGTCCCGGGGTACGAGCAGTACTTC
TRBV19	NA	TRBJ1-4	TRBD1	CASSILQGAVDSEKLFF	TGTGCCAGTAGTATTTTACAGGGGGCGGTGGACAGTGAAAAACTGTTTTTT
TRBV28	NA	TRBJ2-5	NA	CASTPGWAETQYF	TGTGCCAGCACCCCCGGGTGGGCGGAGACCCAGTACTTC
TRBV29-1	NA	TRBJ1-1	NA	CSVYREGIMNTEAFF	TGCAGCGTCTACAGGGAAGGGATCATGAACACTGAAGCTTTCTTT
TRBV6-6	NA	TRBJ2-7	TRBD2	CASSWGTSTYEQYF	TGTGCCAGCAGTTGGGGGACTAGCACCTACGAGCAGTACTTC
TRBV27	NA	TRBJ2-2	NA	CASRQTGHTGELFF	TGTGCCAGCAGGCAAACAGGGCACACCGGGGAGCTGTTTTTT
TRBV4-2	NA	TRBJ2-1	TRBD1	CASSQGLDRAYNEQFF	TGTGCCAGCAGCCAAGGCCTGGACAGGGCCTACAATGAGCAGTTCTTC
TRBV29-1	NA	TRBJ1-1	NA	CSAAGGVSAMNTEAFF	TGCAGCGCCGCCGGGGGGGTTTCTGCTATGAACACTGAAGCTTTCTTT
TRBV2	NA	TRBJ2-7	NA	CASSDTSISTHEQYF	TGTGCCAGCAGTGATACCAGCATATCAACCCACGAGCAGTACTTC
TRBV5-1	once	TRBJ1-2	NA	CASSLRGEPNYGYTF	TGCGCCAGCAGCTTGAGAGGGGAACCTAACTATGGCTACACCTTC
TRBV5-1	NA	TRBJ2-7	NA	CASSLELAGGPYEQYF	TGCGCCAGCAGCTTGGAGTTGGCAGGAGGGCCCTACGAGCAGTACTTC
TRBV29-1	NA	TRBJ2-7	TRBD2	CSVRTLAESSYEQYF	TGCAGCGTAAGGACCCTAGCGGAGAGCTCCTACGAGCAGTACTTC
TRBV27	NA	TRBJ1-4	NA	CASSLEGANEKLFF	TGTGCCAGCAGTTTAGAGGGTGCTAATGAAAAACTGTTTTTT
TRBV6-1	NA	TRBJ1-5	NA	CASKDPNQPQHF	TGTGCCAGCAAGGACCCAAATCAGCCCCAGCATTTT
TRBV19	NA	TRBJ2-5	TRBD2	CASSIVAGVRETQYF	TGTGCCAGTAGTATCGTAGCGGGAGTGCGAGAGACCCAGTACTTC
TRBV10-2	NA	TRBJ2-2	TRBD2	CASSSGLAGGVTTGELFF	TGCGCCAGCTCGTCGGGACTAGCGGGAGGGGTGACCACCGGGGAGCTGTTTTTT
TRBV4-2	once	TRBJ2-7	TRBD2	CASSQYGTSGNEQYF	TGTGCCAGCAGCCAGTATGGGACTAGCGGGAACGAGCAGTACTTC
TRBV21-1	NA	TRBJ2-7	NA	CASSKGANPYEQYF	TGTGCCAGCAGCAAAGGAGCTAACCCGTACGAGCAGTACTTC
TRBV4-1	NA	TRBJ2-1	NA	CASSQPDSYNEQFF	TGCGCCAGCAGCCAGCCAGACTCCTACAATGAGCAGTTCTTC
TRBV27	NA	TRBJ1-5	TRBD1	CASSLLPGQAQHF	TGTGCCAGCAGTTTGTTACCGGGACAGGCCCAGCATTTT
TRBV28	NA	TRBJ2-3	NA	CASSPQGQGGDTQYF	TGTGCCAGCAGTCCCCAGGGGCAAGGGGGTGATACGCAGTATTTT
TRBV15	NA	TRBJ1-5	NA	CATSRDLSGSNQPQHF	TGTGCCACCAGCAGAGATTTGTCAGGGAGCAATCAGCCCCAGCATTTT
TRBV30	NA	TRBJ1-1	TRBD1	CAWSVRWRDRSGTEAFF	TGTGCCTGGAGTGTACGATGGAGGGACAGGTCCGGCACTGAAGCTTTCTTT
TRBV19	NA	TRBJ1-2	NA	CASRRGAGYGYTF	TGTGCCAGTAGAAGAGGAGCAGGCTATGGCTACACCTTC
TRBV28	NA	TRBJ1-5	NA	CASSLSQYNQPQHF	TGTGCCAGCAGTTTGAGCCAGTACAATCAGCCCCAGCATTTT
TRBV27	once	TRBJ2-7	TRBD2	CASSLLAGGAYEQYF	TGTGCCAGCAGTTTATTGGCGGGAGGCGCCTACGAGCAGTACTTC
TRBV25-1	NA	TRBJ2-7	TRBD1	CASRTGAKQYF	TGTGCCAGTCGAACAGGGGCGAAGCAGTACTTC
TRBV7-8	NA	TRBJ1-5	NA	CASSLRWYEDVPQHF	TGTGCCAGCAGCCTAAGGTGGTATGAGGATGTGCCCCAGCATTTT
TRBV6-1	NA	TRBJ2-7	NA	CASTIPYEQYF	TGTGCCAGCACCATCCCCTACGAGCAGTACTTC
TRBV5-6	NA	TRBJ1-1	NA	CASSLLWNTEAFF	TGTGCCAGCAGCTTGCTCTGGAACACTGAAGCTTTCTTT
TRBV7-7	NA	TRBJ2-7	TRBD1	CASSFPRDRGLDEQYF	TGTGCCAGCAGCTTTCCCCGGGACAGGGGTCTCGACGAGCAGTACTTC
TRBV28	NA	TRBJ2-5	NA	CASRESGGVWETQYF	TGTGCCAGCAGAGAAAGTGGGGGTGTGTGGGAGACCCAGTACTTC
TRBV5-1	NA	TRBJ2-3	TRBD1	CASRPDRGTDTQYF	TGCGCCAGCAGACCGGACAGGGGCACAGATACGCAGTATTTT
TRBV11-2	NA	TRBJ2-1	NA	CASSLDGRYNEQFF	TGTGCCAGCAGCTTAGACGGACGGTACAATGAGCAGTTCTTC
TRBV20-1	NA	TRBJ1-4	NA	CSARVYEKLFF	TGCAGTGCTAGAGTGTATGAAAAACTGTTTTTT
TRBV28	NA	TRBJ2-5	NA	CASSDYLKTQYF	TGTGCCAGCTCGGACTATTTGAAGACCCAGTACTTC
TRBV7-3	NA	TRBJ2-2	TRBD2	CASSLISGRIPGELFF	TGTGCCAGCAGCTTAATTAGCGGGAGGATTCCCGGGGAGCTGTTTTTT
TRBV5-1	NA	TRBJ2-3	NA	CASSLSTDTQYF	TGCGCCAGCAGCTTGTCCACAGATACGCAGTATTTT
TRBV23-1	NA	TRBJ1-2	NA	CASSRPGGSSYTF	TGCGCCAGCAGTCGCCCCGGGGGGTCGAGCTACACCTTC
TRBV6-6	NA	TRBJ2-4	NA	CASTTGTSSAKNIQYF	TGTGCCAGCACCACGGGGACAAGCTCGGCCAAAAACATTCAGTACTTC
TRBV28	NA	TRBJ1-1	NA	CASRNRELGQGEAFF	TGTGCCAGCAGGAACAGGGAATTGGGGCAGGGTGAAGCTTTCTTT